Listed below are T cell receptor beta chains from one sample, sequenced in a study of blood T cells in healthy people across ages. TCRdb ran MiXCR on the 5' RACE reads and lists one entry per CDR3 protein. The repertoire holds 600,000 or so distinct CDR3 sequences, with approximately 30% as singletons. Sequencing input: blood. These receptors all come from an elderly woman in good health. Each CDR3 is given with its conserved first and last residue. The D gene is left open where the match is weak. The size field is filled for only some rows; it gives once, few, many or a size class.

V gene,D gene,clone size,J gene,CDR3 protein,CDR3 DNA
TRBV5-1,TRBD1,few,TRBJ1-1,CASSLASGTGEFMNTKAFF,TGCGCCAGCAGCTTGGCATCCGGGACAGGAGAATTTATGAACACTAAAGCTTTCTTT
TRBV3-1,-,many,TRBJ2-1,CASSTSWEQFF,TGTGCCAGCAGCACTTCCTGGGAGCAGTTCTTC
TRBV6-2/TRBV6-3,-,many,TRBJ1-2,CASSPFGVNYGYTF,TGTGCCAGCAGTCCCTTCGGCGTTAACTATGGCTACACCTTC
TRBV6-1,TRBD1,-,TRBJ1-1,CASSRQGARNTEAFF,TGTGCTAGCAGTCGACAGGGGGCGCGGAACACTGAAGCTTTCTTT
TRBV28,-,many,TRBJ2-3,CASTVRSRDTQYF,TGTGCCAGCACCGTCCGGAGCAGAGATACGCAGTATTTT
TRBV4-1,TRBD1,-,TRBJ2-1,CASSQTGAIEQFF,TGCGCCAGCAGCCAGACAGGGGCCATCGAGCAGTTCTTC
TRBV7-2,-,-,TRBJ2-7,CASSTVGYEQYF,TGTGCCAGCAGCACGGTAGGCTACGAGCAGTACTTC
TRBV7-2,-,-,TRBJ2-7,CASSLAPGREQYF,TGTGCCAGCAGCTTAGCGCCAGGTCGAGAGCAGTACTTC
TRBV20-1,TRBD1,-,TRBJ1-5,CSATRQGINQPQHF,TGCAGTGCGACCCGACAGGGTATCAATCAGCCCCAGCATTTT
TRBV10-3,TRBD2,many,TRBJ2-3,CASWEAGTYADTQYF,TGTGCCTCCTGGGAAGCGGGGACCTACGCAGATACGCAGTATTTT
TRBV27,TRBD2,many,TRBJ2-1,CASRLAGGTGEQFF,TGTGCCAGCAGGCTAGCGGGGGGGACAGGGGAGCAGTTCTTC
TRBV6-2/TRBV6-3,-,-,TRBJ1-4,CASSYSRGSLSTNEKLFF,TGTGCCAGCAGTTACTCGAGAGGCAGCCTTTCAACTAATGAAAAACTGTTTTTT
TRBV27,-,many,TRBJ1-2,CASSGGWSYTF,TGTGCCAGCAGTGGGGGTTGGTCCTACACCTTC
TRBV20-1,TRBD1,-,TRBJ2-5,CSARTGTGMETQYF,TGCAGTGCTAGAACCGGGACAGGGATGGAGACCCAGTACTTC
TRBV20-1,-,many,TRBJ2-1,CSARERPSYNEQFF,TGCAGTGCTAGGGAGCGCCCATCCTACAATGAGCAGTTCTTC
TRBV18,-,-,TRBJ2-5,CASSPQTGGAETQYF,TGTGCCAGCTCACCACAAACCGGGGGTGCGGAGACCCAGTACTTC
TRBV30,-,many,TRBJ2-6,CAWREPGANVLTF,TGTGCCTGGAGGGAACCAGGGGCCAACGTCCTGACTTTC
TRBV15,TRBD2,many,TRBJ2-5,CATAGEETQYF,TGTGCCACCGCGGGGGAGGAGACCCAGTACTTC
TRBV6-5,TRBD2,many,TRBJ2-3,CASSRGTSGSDTQYF,TGTGCCAGCAGCCGCGGGACTAGCGGCTCGGATACGCAGTATTTT
TRBV20-1,-,-,TRBJ2-7,CSARDSRGRNEQYF,TGCAGTGCTAGAGATTCCCGGGGGCGGAACGAGCAGTACTTC
TRBV9,TRBD1,-,TRBJ1-6,CASSDTTGAKGSPLHF,TGTGCCAGCAGCGACACAACAGGGGCTAAAGGATCACCCCTCCACTTT
TRBV29-1,-,many,TRBJ1-2,CSVSKGDYGYTF,TGCAGCGTGAGTAAGGGGGACTATGGCTACACCTTC
TRBV20-1,-,many,TRBJ1-2,CSARVGRREKSPYGYTF,TGCAGTGCTAGAGTGGGGAGACGAGAAAAATCACCCTATGGCTACACCTTC
TRBV7-9,TRBD2,many,TRBJ2-1,CASSRSGGNNNEQFF,TGTGCCAGCAGCCGCAGCGGGGGGAACAACAATGAGCAGTTCTTC
TRBV30,TRBD2,-,TRBJ2-5,CAWSRTLAGRERPQYF,TGTGCCTGGAGCCGAACGCTGGCAGGGAGGGAGAGACCCCAGTACTTC
TRBV20-1,-,many,TRBJ2-1,CSGTLLTSYNEQFF,TGCAGTGGGACACTCCTAACCTCCTACAATGAGCAGTTCTTC
TRBV5-1,TRBD1,-,TRBJ1-1,CASSLEGQGGTEAFF,TGCGCCAGCAGCTTGGAAGGACAGGGAGGCACTGAAGCTTTCTTT
TRBV7-9,-,few,TRBJ2-3,CASSLARASGTDTQYF,TGTGCCAGCAGCTTAGCGCGGGCTAGCGGCACAGATACGCAGTATTTT
TRBV7-2,-,many,TRBJ2-3,CASSLAHKTDTQYF,TGTGCCAGCAGCTTAGCGCATAAAACAGATACGCAGTATTTT
TRBV5-5,-,-,TRBJ1-4,CASSPPHEVTTNEKLFF,TGTGCCAGCAGCCCCCCCCATGAGGTGACGACTAATGAAAAACTGTTTTTT
TRBV7-9,TRBD1,many,TRBJ1-1,CASSYGQGVNTEAFF,TGTGCCAGCAGCTACGGACAGGGGGTGAACACTGAAGCTTTCTTT
TRBV2,-,few,TRBJ1-1,CASSEVRTEAFF,TGTGCCAGCAGTGAGGTCAGGACTGAAGCTTTCTTT
TRBV7-2,-,-,TRBJ2-7,CASTGQNSYEQYF,TGTGCCAGCACCGGACAGAACTCCTACGAGCAGTACTTC
TRBV12-3/TRBV12-4,-,-,TRBJ2-1,CASSWTASYNEQFF,TGTGCCAGCAGTTGGACAGCATCCTACAATGAGCAGTTCTTC
TRBV20-1,-,many,TRBJ1-2,CSARDSTLPSNYGYTF,TGCAGTGCTAGAGATTCTACACTTCCTTCTAACTATGGCTACACCTTC
TRBV7-2,-,many,TRBJ1-2,CASSLGTRGSYGYTF,TGTGCCAGCAGCTTAGGAACAAGGGGCTCCTATGGCTACACCTTC
TRBV20-1,TRBD2,-,TRBJ2-1,CSVGLAISYEQFF,TGCAGCGTAGGACTAGCCATCTCTTACGAGCAGTTCTTC
TRBV5-1,-,-,TRBJ2-1,CASSLGPEGAYNEQFF,TGCGCCAGCAGCTTGGGCCCGGAAGGTGCCTACAATGAGCAGTTCTTC
TRBV6-1,-,many,TRBJ2-3,CASSALRGTDTQYF,TGTGCCAGCAGCGCTCTCCGGGGCACAGATACGCAGTATTTT
TRBV2,-,many,TRBJ1-5,CASSEQPNQPQHF,TGTGCCAGCAGTGAACAGCCAAATCAGCCCCAGCATTTT
TRBV20-1,-,-,TRBJ2-7,CSAEGRDTFYEQYF,TGCAGTGCTGAAGGACGGGACACCTTCTACGAGCAGTACTTC
TRBV20-1,TRBD1,many,TRBJ1-6,CSAGGRGQGNSPLHF,TGCAGTGCTGGCGGGCGGGGACAGGGTAATTCACCCCTCCACTTT
TRBV4-3,-,-,TRBJ2-1,CASSQDQGNEQFF,TGCGCCAGCAGCCAAGATCAGGGCAATGAGCAGTTCTTC
TRBV5-1,TRBD2,few,TRBJ2-7,CASSLETSGYNEQYF,TGCGCCAGCAGCTTGGAAACTAGCGGTTACAATGAGCAGTACTTC
TRBV6-5,TRBD1,-,TRBJ2-1,CASRERTGGYNEQFF,TGTGCCAGCAGGGAAAGGACAGGGGGCTACAATGAGCAGTTCTTC
TRBV4-2,-,few,TRBJ2-2,CASSQDQGREVLFF,TGTGCCAGCAGCCAAGATCAGGGCAGGGAGGTGCTGTTTTTT
TRBV3-1,TRBD2,few,TRBJ2-3,CASSRQRGSGGSTDTQYF,TGTGCCAGCAGCCGCCAAAGAGGTAGCGGGGGAAGCACAGATACGCAGTATTTT
TRBV6-1,-,-,TRBJ1-6,CASSRQEKNSPLHF,TGTGCCAGCAGCCGCCAGGAGAAAAATTCACCCCTCCACTTT
TRBV3-1,-,many,TRBJ2-5,CASSQGTGFQETQYF,TGTGCCAGCAGCCAAGGAACAGGGTTCCAAGAGACCCAGTACTTC
TRBV3-1,-,-,TRBJ2-7,CASSQAYSYEQYF,TGTGCCAGCAGCCAGGCGTACAGCTACGAGCAGTACTTC
TRBV20-1,-,many,TRBJ2-1,CSASVGRGEQFF,TGCAGTGCTAGCGTAGGCCGCGGAGAGCAGTTCTTC
TRBV5-5,-,-,TRBJ2-1,CASSPGTRPPVEETQFF,TGTGCCAGCAGCCCCGGTACGCGACCCCCAGTAGAGGAGACCCAGTTCTTC
TRBV18,TRBD2,-,TRBJ2-1,CASSPWTSKPYNEQFF,TGTGCCAGCTCACCATGGACTAGCAAGCCCTACAATGAGCAGTTCTTC
TRBV7-8,TRBD2,-,TRBJ2-1,CASSPSPSGSLYNEQFF,TGTGCCAGCAGCCCGTCACCTAGCGGGAGTTTGTACAATGAGCAGTTCTTC
TRBV6-2/TRBV6-3,-,-,TRBJ1-6,CASRGWGNSPLHF,TGTGCCAGCAGAGGGTGGGGCAATTCACCCCTCCACTTT